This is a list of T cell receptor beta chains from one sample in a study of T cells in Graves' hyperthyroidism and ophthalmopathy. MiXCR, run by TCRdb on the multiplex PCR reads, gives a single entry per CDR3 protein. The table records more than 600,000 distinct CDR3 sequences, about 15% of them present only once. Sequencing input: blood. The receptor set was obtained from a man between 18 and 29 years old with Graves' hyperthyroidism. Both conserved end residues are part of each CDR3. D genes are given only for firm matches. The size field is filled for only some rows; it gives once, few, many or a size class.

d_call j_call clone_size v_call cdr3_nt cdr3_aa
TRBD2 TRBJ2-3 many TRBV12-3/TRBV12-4 TGTGCCAGCAGTTTATTTGACGGGGGGGGCACAGATACGCAGTATTTT CASSLFDGGGTDTQYF
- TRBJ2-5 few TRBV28 TGTGCCAGCAGTTTATTTCCCCAAGAGACCCAGTACTTC CASSLFPQETQYF
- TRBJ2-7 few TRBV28 TGTGCCAGCAGTGCGGACAGACCCTACGAGCAGTACTTC CASSADRPYEQYF
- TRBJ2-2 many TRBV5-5 TGTGCCAGCAGCTTGGAACTAGCTGCAAACACCGGGGAGCTGTTTTTT CASSLELAANTGELFF
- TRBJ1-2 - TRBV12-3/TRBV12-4 TGTGCCAGTTCGGCTAGGAGCTATGGCTACACCTTC CASSARSYGYTF
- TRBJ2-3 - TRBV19 TGTGCCAGTAGTATTGATCAGGGATCGACAGATACGCAGTATTTT CASSIDQGSTDTQYF
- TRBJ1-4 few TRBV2 TGTGCCAGCGATGGGACCAGCGGGTTGGGTGAAAAACTGTTTTTT CASDGTSGLGEKLFF
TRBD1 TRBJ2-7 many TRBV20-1 TGCAGTGCGGCGGACAGGGCCGAGCAGTACTTC CSAADRAEQYF
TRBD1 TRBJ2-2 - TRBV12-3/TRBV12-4 TGTGCCAGCAGTCCCGGGACAGTTCCGGGCGGGGAGCTGTTTTTT CASSPGTVPGGELFF
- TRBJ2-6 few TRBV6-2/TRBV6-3 TGTGCCAACCTCCGGGCCCTCCCTCTCTCTGGGGCCAACGTCCTGACTTTC CANLRALPLSGANVLTF
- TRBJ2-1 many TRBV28 TGTGCCAGCAGCCTAACGGACCCTCGGAATAATGAGCAGTTCTTC CASSLTDPRNNEQFF
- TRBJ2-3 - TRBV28 TGTGCCAGCAGATCAACAGGGACGACAGATACGCAGTATTTT CASRSTGTTDTQYF
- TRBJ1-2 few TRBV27 TGTGCCAGCAGTCCCACCCTTTCTAACTATGGCTACACCTTC CASSPTLSNYGYTF
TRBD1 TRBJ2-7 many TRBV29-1 TGCAGCGTTGGTCGCAGGGGGCTTAGTGACGAGCAGTACTTC CSVGRRGLSDEQYF